The 17 T cell receptor beta chains listed next were all sequenced from one sample in a study of response to subunit inactivated influenza vaccine. TCRdb passed the RT-PCR reads through MiXCR, listing each CDR3 protein once. The table lists a few hundred thousand distinct CDR3 sequences, 7.2% of them singletons. The specimen comprised PBMCs from blood, sampled less than 30 months after vaccination. These receptors all come from a man in his fifties or sixties who received an inactivated influenza vaccine.

The gene calls are TRBV29-1 and TRBJ2-1; tentatively, D is TRBD1 (6 bases). V gave up 5 bases and J gave up 2 bases, with 10 bases separating them. CDR1 is SQVTM, CDR2 ANQGSEA, per germline. The CDR3 length is 13 residues. Here the CDR3 reads CSVQGDTYNEQFF. The CDR3 region has the DNA TGCAGCGTTCAAGGGGACACCTACAATGAGCAGTTCTTC.

The CDR3 protein is CASSRLAGGSGANVLTF. The DNA of the CDR3 is TGTGCCAGCAGCAGACTAGCGGGAGGCTCTGGGGCCAACGTCCTGACTTTC. The V and J genes are TRBV7-2 and TRBJ2-6; 13 bases are a match to TRBD2. From germline, CDR1 is SGHTA and CDR2 FQGNSA. The CDR3 contains 17 residues. V lost 5 bases to trimming and J lost 0 bases; unmatched junction nucleotides: 1.

The chain combines TRBV20-1 with TRBJ1-6; D ambiguous. The V end was cut by 6 bases, the J end by 8 bases, with 17 bases between. Germline loops: CDR1 DFQATT, CDR2 SNEGSKA (reference sequence). The CDR3 runs to 14 residues. CDR3 residues: CSAETDLRDSPLHF. In DNA form, the CDR3 reads TGCAGTGCAGAGACGGACTTACGGGATTCACCCCTCCACTTT.

This clonotype was seen repeatedly, ten times or more. The gene calls are TRBV3-1 and TRBJ1-2; D remains unclear. CDR3 size: 14 residues. The germline V gene has CDR1 LGHDT and CDR2 YNNKEL (reference sequence). Trimming shortened V by 6 bases and J by 3 bases, and 14 bases separated the two germline ends. The CDR3 loop reads CASSFAGSDYGYTF. The CDR3 coding sequence is TGTGCCAGCAGTTTCGCGGGGAGTGACTATGGCTACACCTTC. The full variable domain, in which reference TRBV3-1 and TRBJ1-2 provide the parts outside the CDR3, is DTAVSQTPKYLVTQMGNDKSIKCEQNLGHDTMYWYKQDSKKFLKIMFSYNNKELIINETVPNRFSPKSPDKAHLNLHINSLELGDSAVYFCASSFAGSDYGYTFGSGTRLTVV.

The chain recombines TRBV7-2 with TRBJ2-5; D not certain. Trimming left V 5 bases short and J 5 bases short, with 21 bases between. The CDR3 spans 16 residues. Germline assignment: CDR1 SGHTA and CDR2 FQGNSA. The DNA of the CDR3 is TGTGCCAGCAGCCCACCGGCTGCACAGATATGGGAGACCCAGTACTTC. It is translated as CASSPPAAQIWETQYF.

This clonotype turned up a few times. The rearrangement joins TRBV12-3 or TRBV12-4 to TRBJ1-1; D is unclear. This CDR3 spans 11 amino acids. V dropped 8 bases and J dropped 12 bases, with 16 bases sitting between them. The CDR3 loop is CASGYVGPTFF. In nucleotides, the CDR3 is TGTGCCAGCGGTTACGTCGGGCCTACTTTCTTT.

This clonotype was found a few times. This sequence joins TRBV4-1 and TRBJ2-7, with 8 bases fitting TRBD2. The V segment lost 3 bases and the J segment 3 bases; nucleotides outside the gene matches: 7. The CDR3 spans 15 residues. Germline V gives CDR1 MGHRA, CDR2 YSYEKL. The CDR3 nucleotides read TGCGCCAGCAGCCATGGGGAAGCGGGGGTCTACGAGCAGTACTTC. The encoded protein is CASSHGEAGVYEQYF.

The chain is built from TRBV7-9 and TRBJ2-7, with a weak D call TRBD1 (6 bases). The V gene lost 2 bases and the J gene lost 2 bases, with 13 bases spanning the gap. Looked up from germline, CDR1 is SEHNR and CDR2 is FQNEAQ (reference sequence). The CDR3 contains 15 residues. In DNA form, the CDR3 reads TGTGCCAGCAGCTTAATTTCCCAGGGGCCCTACGAGCAGTACTTC. Translating it yields CASSLISQGPYEQYF.

The rearrangement joins TRBV24-1 to TRBJ2-3; no definite D call. Per germline, CDR1 KGHDR and CDR2 SFDVKD. Trimming pared 4 bases from V and 2 bases from J, leaving 6 bases between. CDR3 length equals 13 residues. The CDR3 region is CATSDFDTDTQYF. Written as DNA, the CDR3 is TGTGCCACCAGTGACTTTGACACAGATACGCAGTATTTT.

The rearrangement links TRBV2 to TRBJ1-2, with unresolved D. V was trimmed by 6 bases and J by 6 bases, leaving 14 bases between them. The CDR3 contains 13 residues. CDR1 is SNHLY, CDR2 FYNNEI, per germline. CDR3 DNA sequence: TGTGCCAGCAGCACCAGGAACGGGGATGGCTACACCTTC. Protein: CASSTRNGDGYTF.

A few counts support this clonotype. The V gene is TRBV15, the J gene TRBJ2-5, with no clear D. The V end lost 3 bases, the J end lost 5 bases, and 7 bases lay between the germline ends. This CDR3 region has 12 residues. Per the germline V gene, CDR1 is LNHNV and CDR2 is YYDKDF (reference sequence). The CDR3: CATSRNGETQYF. CDR3 coding DNA: TGTGCCACCAGCAGGAACGGGGAGACCCAGTACTTC.

This clonotype was seen more than once but under ten times. V usage is TRBV4-1 and J usage is TRBJ2-7, with D possibly TRBD2 on 7 matching bases. V lost 1 base, J lost 0 bases, and 10 bases lay in between. The germline V gene encodes CDR1 MGHRA and CDR2 YSYEKL. The CDR3 consists of 15 residues. The CDR3 coding sequence is TGCGCCAGCAGCCAAGGAGGGGGGGGCTCCTACGAGCAGTACTTC. It encodes CASSQGGGGSYEQYF.

This clonotype showed up just a few times. J is TRBJ2-7 and V is TRBV2, with TRBD1 matching over 8 bases. Germline V gene data show CDR1 as SNHLY and CDR2 as FYNNEI. V trimming: 8 bases; J trimming: 2 bases; junction bases outside the gene matches: 5. The CDR3 loop spans 13 amino acids. The CDR3 DNA sequence: TGTGCCAGCGGACGGGACAGGACCTACGAGCAGTACTTC. Its translation: CASGRDRTYEQYF.

J is TRBJ2-3 and V is TRBV20-1, with D possibly being TRBD2 (6 bases). Deletions cut 3 bases from V and 2 bases from J, with 15 bases between. In germline, CDR1 is DFQATT, CDR2 SNEGSKA (reference sequence). CDR3 length: 15 residues. CDR3 DNA sequence: TGCAGTGCTAGTCCCCGGGGGTACCTCACAGATACGCAGTATTTT. Protein sequence: CSASPRGYLTDTQYF.

At least ten counts were recorded for this clonotype. This chain links TRBV5-1 with TRBJ2-2; weak D call: TRBD1 (7 bases). The CDR3 is made up of 13 amino acids. V was shortened by 7 bases and J by 6 bases, with 13 bases between the two germline ends. Per germline, CDR1 SGHRS and CDR2 YFSETQ. The CDR3 loop reads CASRTGEAGELFF. The CDR3 DNA reads as TGCGCCAGCCGAACAGGGGAGGCCGGGGAGCTGTTTTTT.

This clonotype was counted a few times. The genes are TRBV20-1 and TRBJ2-5; TRBD2 is a possible D gene (7 bases). The CDR3 sequence is 15 residues long. V gave up 3 bases and J gave up 7 bases, with 21 bases separating them. Germline-derived CDR1 and CDR2 are DFQATT and SNEGSKA (reference sequence). CDR3 sequence (DNA): TGCAGTGCTAGTGACGCGGGGGCCCTCCGGGGGACCCAGTACTTC. It is translated as CSASDAGALRGTQYF.

J is TRBJ2-3 and V is TRBV30, with D unresolved. The germline V gene encodes CDR1 GTSNPN and CDR2 SVGIG (reference sequence). CDR3 size: 12 residues. Between the trimmed V and J ends, which lost 7 bases and 2 bases, there was a span of 10 bases. DNA of the CDR3: TGTGCCTCAAGGGATTACACAGATACGCAGTATTTT. Protein: CASRDYTDTQYF.